These 14 T cell receptor beta chains were all obtained from the same sample, sequenced in a study of T cell changes during pregnancy in multiple sclerosis. The table came from immunoSEQ multiplex PCR; TCRdb's copy has only in-frame clones and leaves some out. The sample shows about 21,000 clones, 80% to 95% of them seen only once. The source material was CD4+ T cells from peripheral blood mononuclear cells, sampled in the third trimester of pregnancy. The origin of the receptors is a female donor with multiple sclerosis, enrolled in a pregnancy study.

V is TRBV19 and J is TRBJ1-1; D might be TRBD1 (5 bases). This CDR3 region has 11 residues. Trimming took off 11 bases at V and 11 bases at J, with 18 bases between the two ends. CDR1 and CDR2 (germline): LNHDA, SQIVND (reference sequence). CDR3 nucleotide sequence: TGTGCCTCCGGAGAGAACCGGGGGGCTTTCTTT. Amino acids: CASGENRGAFF. Based on the CDR3 plus reference TRBV19 and TRBJ1-1, the full variable domain is DGGITQSPKYLFRKEGQNVTLSCEQNLNHDAMYWYRQDPGQGLRLIYYSQIVNDFQKGDIAEGYSVSREKKESFPLTVTSAQKNPTAFYLCASGENRGAFFGQGTRLTVV.

The genes are TRBV12-5 and TRBJ1-1, with a possible D match to TRBD1 (6 bases). The V and J ends lost 1 base and 8 bases respectively, with 11 bases between them. The CDR3 has 13 amino acids. Per germline, CDR1 LGHNT and CDR2 FRNRAP. The CDR3 loop reads CASGLDLQGEAFF. In DNA, the CDR3 is TGTGCTAGTGGTTTGGACCTCCAGGGGGAAGCTTTCTTT.

The rearrangement links TRBV19 to TRBJ1-2, with 7 nucleotides matching TRBD1. V dropped 4 bases and J dropped 6; count of bases not matched to a gene: 8. Germline V gene lookup returns CDR1 LNHDA and CDR2 SQIVND (reference sequence). The CDR3 extends over 14 amino acids. As DNA, the CDR3 is TGTGCCAGTAGTAGGAGGGACAGATTCAATGGCTACACCTTC. Translation gives CASSRRDRFNGYTF.

CDR3 sequence (DNA): TGTGCCAGCAGCTTAGGTGTCTCGGAAACAGACCCCTATGGCTACACCTTC. Amino acid sequence: CASSLGVSETDPYGYTF. V usage is TRBV7-9 and J usage is TRBJ1-2, with D hard to call. The V gene's germline CDR1 is SEHNR and CDR2 FQNEAQ (reference sequence). V was clipped by 1 base and J by 4 bases, with 19 bases between them. The CDR3 extends over 17 amino acids.

The chain recombines TRBV6-1 with TRBJ1-4; 9 positions agree with TRBD1. Trimming took 1 base from V and 5 from J; bases not matched to a gene: 2. CDR3 size: 15 residues. The germline gives CDR1 MNHNS, CDR2 SASEGT. The chain's CDR3 is CASSEVDRGNEKLFF. CDR3 bases: TGTGCCAGCAGTGAAGTTGACAGGGGGAATGAAAAACTGTTTTTT.

This sequence joins TRBV27 and TRBJ1-3, with D perhaps TRBD1 (5 bases). Germline V lookup: CDR1 MNHEY, CDR2 SMNVEV (reference sequence). The CDR3 is 16 residues long. The V and J ends lost 5 bases and 0 bases respectively, with 14 bases between them. This CDR3 is CASSPGRGISGNTIYF. In nucleotides, the CDR3 is TGTGCCAGCAGTCCCGGACGGGGGATCTCTGGAAACACCATATATTTT.

This clone was recorded a few times. The gene calls are TRBV19 and TRBJ1-3; tentative D call: TRBD1 (5 bases). The CDR3 has 16 residues. CDR1 and CDR2 (germline): LNHDA, SQIVND (reference sequence). Trimming removed 2 bases from V and 2 bases from J, with 13 bases in between. The CDR3 region is CASSILGAHAGNTIYF. The CDR3 bases are TGTGCCAGTAGTATATTAGGGGCCCACGCTGGAAACACCATATATTTT.

This chain joins TRBV5-1 and TRBJ1-4; no clear D gene. CDR3 length: 13 amino acids. Germline assignment: CDR1 SGHRS and CDR2 YFSETQ. Trimming pared 4 bases from V and 8 bases from J, leaving 12 bases between. The DNA of the CDR3 is TGCGCCAGCAGCCCCGGGGTGGAAGAAAAACTGTTTTTT. This codes for CASSPGVEEKLFF.

This chain links TRBV18 with TRBJ2-2; D is perhaps TRBD2 (6 bases). Trimming took 6 bases from V and 3 from J, leaving 11 bases between them. Germline V gene data show CDR1 as KGHSH and CDR2 as LQKENI. This CDR3 region has 14 residues. CDR3 region: CASSRDSDTGELFF. Written as DNA, the CDR3 is TGTGCCAGCTCCAGGGACTCGGACACCGGGGAGCTGTTTTTT.

The rearrangement links TRBV11-2 to TRBJ1-2, with D unclear. Germline V CDR1 and CDR2: SGHAT, FQNNGV. CDR3 size: 16 residues. V was shortened by 7 bases and J by 2 bases, with 20 bases between the two germline ends. The CDR3 spells CASTARPGQANYGYTF. DNA of the CDR3: TGTGCCAGCACCGCACGACCAGGCCAAGCCAACTATGGCTACACCTTC.

The rearrangement joins TRBV9 to TRBJ2-7; D possibly corresponds to TRBD1 (5 bases). The germline V gene encodes CDR1 SGDLS and CDR2 YYNGEE. The CDR3 extends over 14 amino acids. V was clipped by 1 base and J by 0 bases, with 8 bases between them. The CDR3 nucleotides read TGTGCCAGCAGCGTACTAGGGGACTCCTACGAGCAGTACTTC. This sequence encodes CASSVLGDSYEQYF.

The table lists this clone with a count of one. The V and J genes are TRBV11-2 and TRBJ2-5; 9 positions agree with TRBD2. V gave up 5 bases and J gave up 2 bases; unmatched junction bases: 12. The germline gives CDR1 SGHAT, CDR2 FQNNGV. The CDR3 runs to 17 residues. CDR3 nucleotide sequence: TGTGCCAGCAGCCCAGGACTTCGAGCGGGGGGACAAGAGACCCAGTACTTC. Protein sequence: CASSPGLRAGGQETQYF. Complete variable domain (other parts from reference TRBV11-2 and TRBJ2-5): EAGVAQSPRYKIIEKRQSVAFWCNPISGHATLYWYQQILGQGPKLLIQFQNNGVVDDSQLPKDRFSAERLKGVDSTLKIQPAKLEDSAVYLCASSPGLRAGGQETQYFGPGTRLLVL.

The rearrangement uses TRBV18 and TRBJ1-5; D not resolved. Germline values: CDR1 KGHSH, CDR2 LQKENI. The CDR3 runs to 16 residues. Trimming stripped 4 bases from V and 0 bases from J, with 13 bases between. CDR3 residues: CASSLRAVDSNQPQHF. The CDR3 DNA sequence: TGTGCCAGCTCACTGCGGGCAGTAGATAGCAATCAGCCCCAGCATTTT.

The chain recombines TRBV4-1 with TRBJ2-4; a possible D gene is TRBD1 (6 bases). The V and J ends lost 0 bases and 8 bases respectively, with 17 bases between them. In germline, CDR1 is MGHRA, CDR2 YSYEKL. The CDR3 totals 16 residues. CDR3 loop: CASSQDRTVNRYIQYF. CDR3 coding DNA: TGCGCCAGCAGCCAAGATAGGACAGTCAATCGGTACATTCAGTACTTC.